These 22 T cell receptor beta chains were sequenced from one sample in a study of blood T cell repertoires in COVID-19. Sequenced by immunoSEQ multiplex PCR; TCRdb stores in-frame clones only, minus some. The sample records roughly 200,000 clones, 90% being singletons. The sequenced sample consisted of peripheral blood. All receptors come from a man aged 50 to 59 with acute or convalescent COVID-19.

The V and J genes are TRBV11-2 and TRBJ2-4, with TRBD1 as a possible D gene (6 bases). Per the germline V gene, CDR1 is SGHAT and CDR2 is FQNNGV. Trimming removed 6 bases from V and 6 bases from J, with 18 bases in between. The CDR3 runs 15 residues. CDR3: CASRHMDRHANIQYF. CDR3 coding DNA: TGTGCCAGCAGACACATGGACAGACATGCAAACATTCAGTACTTC.

The gene calls are TRBV3-1 (or the pseudogene TRBV3-2) and TRBJ1-1; D may be TRBD1 (5 bases). V was clipped by 0 bases and J by 6 bases, with 14 bases between them. From germline, CDR1 is LGHDT and CDR2 YNNKEL (reference sequence). The CDR3 covers 15 residues. This CDR3 reads CASSQDSQGYPEAFF. For the CDR3, the DNA is TGTGCCAGCAGCCAAGATAGTCAGGGATATCCTGAAGCTTTCTTT.

Note on this clone: At one boundary the junction diverges from the germline segment, which might be a read error. V and J are TRBV6-2 or TRBV6-3 and TRBJ1-5; 8 bases agree with TRBD1. CDR1 is MNHEY, CDR2 SVGEGT, per germline. The CDR3 sequence is 13 residues long. The CDR3 region is CASSYLRGQVRDF. In DNA, the CDR3 is TGTGCCAGCAGTTACTTGCGGGGACAGGTGAGGGATTTT.

This clone has just one count. The chain has TRBV6-5 and TRBJ2-7; TRBD2 aligns across 7 bases. The ends lost 8 bases at V and 3 bases at J; junction bases unmatched: 13. Germline lookup yields CDR1 MNHEY and CDR2 SVGAGI. This CDR3 has 15 amino acids. Here the CDR3 DNA reads TGTGCCAGCGGATTGGGGGGAGGGGAGTACTACGAGCAGTACTTC. This sequence encodes CASGLGGGEYYEQYF.

This chain uses TRBV28 with TRBJ1-2; D unclear. This CDR3 spans 13 amino acids. Germline loops: CDR1 MDHEN, CDR2 SYDVKM. The germline V and J ends were trimmed by 7 bases and 4 bases, with 13 bases remaining between them. The CDR3 DNA is TGTGCCAGCACCGAATGGAGGACCTATGGCTACACCTTC. Translated: CASTEWRTYGYTF.

The table lists this clone with a count of one. The chain has TRBV5-1 and TRBJ1-4, with 7 bases aligning to TRBD1. Trimming cost V 0 bases and J 7 bases; bases outside gene matches: 6. Germline V gene data show CDR1 as SGHRS and CDR2 as YFSETQ. The CDR3 extends over 15 amino acids. The CDR3 nucleotides are TGCGCCAGCAGCTTGGACAGGGGAATTGGTGAAAAACTGTTTTTT. It translates to CASSLDRGIGEKLFF.

J is TRBJ2-3 and V is TRBV5-1; TRBD2 matches at 8 bases. The CDR3 consists of 15 residues. Unmatched junction bases numbered 5, after V lost 3 bases and J lost 2 bases. Germline-derived CDR1 and CDR2 are SGHRS and YFSETQ. CDR3 in amino acids: CASSWRGDLTDTQYF. In DNA form, the CDR3 reads TGCGCCAGCAGCTGGCGGGGGGACCTCACAGATACGCAGTATTTT. The full variable domain, with the rest looked up from reference TRBV5-1 and TRBJ2-3, is KAGVTQTPRYLIKTRGQQVTLSCSPISGHRSVSWYQQTPGQGLQFLFEYFSETQRNKGNFPGRFSGRQFSNSRSEMNVSTLELGDSALYLCASSWRGDLTDTQYFGPGTRLTVL.

The rearrangement joins TRBV19 to TRBJ2-3; 9 bases fit TRBD2. The CDR3 is 13 residues long. Germline loops: CDR1 LNHDA, CDR2 SQIVND (reference sequence). V was pared by 10 bases and J by 4 bases, with 6 bases of the junction left unmatched. Here the CDR3 reads CATRGGWADTQYF. CDR3 bases: TGTGCCACGCGGGGGGGTTGGGCAGATACGCAGTATTTT.

V usage is TRBV6-5 and J usage is TRBJ2-5; D is unresolved. CDR3 length equals 16 residues. Deletions cut 2 bases from V and 4 bases from J, with 17 bases between. Germline values: CDR1 MNHEY, CDR2 SVGAGI. CDR3: CASSYPRSIRRETQYF. In DNA form, the CDR3 reads TGTGCCAGCAGTTACCCAAGATCTATCCGAAGAGAGACCCAGTACTTC.

This clone was picked up a small number of times. V and J are TRBV3-1 (or the pseudogene TRBV3-2) and TRBJ1-1; D ambiguous. CDR1 and CDR2 from the germline V gene are LGHDT and YNNKEL (reference sequence). V gave up 3 bases and J gave up 4 bases, with 12 bases separating them. This CDR3 spans 14 amino acids. The CDR3 DNA sequence: TGTGCCAGCAGCCACGAGGGCGATGGCACTGAAGCTTTCTTT. The encoded protein is CASSHEGDGTEAFF.

The chain recombines TRBV15 with TRBJ1-1, with TRBD1 identical over 11 bases. From germline, CDR1 is LNHNV and CDR2 YYDKDF (reference sequence). The CDR3 covers 15 residues. V lost 3 bases, J lost 11 bases, and 11 bases stayed unmatched. The CDR3 here is CATSRGSGTGGHAFF. The DNA for the CDR3 is TGTGCCACCAGCAGGGGATCCGGGACAGGGGGGCACGCTTTCTTT.

The chain couples TRBV5-5 to TRBJ2-5; D perhaps matches TRBD1 (5 bases). The CDR3 has 13 amino acids. Germline CDR1 reads SGHKS; CDR2 reads YYEKEE (reference sequence). V was pared by 0 bases and J by 3 bases, with 6 bases between. This CDR3 reads CASSLGQKETQYF. In nucleotides, the CDR3 is TGTGCCAGCAGCTTGGGACAGAAAGAGACCCAGTACTTC. Using reference TRBV5-5 and TRBJ2-5 for the parts outside the CDR3, the full variable domain is DAGVTQSPTHLIKTRGQQVTLRCSPISGHKSVSWYQQVLGQGPQFIFQYYEKEERGRGNFPDRFSARQFPNYSSELNVNALLLGDSALYLCASSLGQKETQYFGPGTRLLVL.

The V gene is TRBV27, the J gene TRBJ2-7, with D perhaps matching TRBD2 (5 bases). CDR1 is MNHEY and CDR2 is SMNVEV in the germline V gene (reference sequence). The germline V and J ends were trimmed by 3 bases and 4 bases, with 10 bases remaining between them. The CDR3 runs to 13 residues. CDR3 sequence reads: CASSFGNRYEQYF. CDR3 coding DNA: TGTGCCAGCAGTTTCGGGAACCGATACGAGCAGTACTTC.

This chain connects TRBV2 to TRBJ1-5, with 9 bases aligning to TRBD1. CDR3 length equals 18 residues. The V and J ends lost 6 bases and 2 bases, in that order; junction bases with no gene match: 14. Germline V gives CDR1 SNHLY, CDR2 FYNNEI. The CDR3 reads CASSEPPGQGFGNQPQHF. The DNA for the CDR3 is TGTGCCAGCAGCGAACCCCCGGGACAGGGATTCGGCAATCAGCCCCAGCATTTT.

This chain links TRBV7-2 with TRBJ2-3; D is perhaps TRBD1 (5 bases). The ends were cut back, 0 bases at V and 6 bases at J, with 7 bases in the middle. The CDR3 is made up of 13 amino acids. CDR1 is SGHTA, CDR2 FQGNSA, per germline. The CDR3 here is CASSLAPGDTQYF. CDR3 DNA: TGTGCCAGCAGCTTAGCGCCAGGGGATACGCAGTATTTT.

The rearrangement uses TRBV9 and TRBJ2-3, with a weak D call TRBD1 (7 bases). Trimming shortened V by 3 bases and J by 1 base, and 15 bases separated the two germline ends. Germline lookup yields CDR1 SGDLS and CDR2 YYNGEE. The CDR3 loop spans 16 amino acids. The CDR3 here is CASSAEGALGTDTQYF. The DNA for the CDR3 is TGTGCCAGCAGCGCGGAGGGGGCGCTGGGCACAGATACGCAGTATTTT.

The rearrangement joins TRBV5-4 to TRBJ2-1, with D possibly being TRBD2 (6 bases). The CDR3 loop spans 16 amino acids. CDR1 is SGHNT, CDR2 YYREEE, per germline (reference sequence). The V end was cut by 4 bases, the J end by 4 bases, with 18 bases between. DNA for the CDR3: TGTGCCAGCAGCCTCCCGGGCGGCGGGGCTTACAATGAGCAGTTCTTC. Protein sequence: CASSLPGGGAYNEQFF.

The chain joins TRBV19 to TRBJ2-2, with D possibly matching TRBD1 (5 bases). CDR3 length: 16 residues. V lost 8 bases and J lost 1, with 17 bases in between. From germline, CDR1 is LNHDA and CDR2 SQIVND (reference sequence). The CDR3, as DNA: TGTGCCAGTCGGGTGCTTGGTACAGGGAACACCGGGGAGCTGTTTTTT. It translates to CASRVLGTGNTGELFF. Combining the CDR3 with reference TRBV19 and TRBJ2-2 gives the whole variable domain DGGITQSPKYLFRKEGQNVTLSCEQNLNHDAMYWYRQDPGQGLRLIYYSQIVNDFQKGDIAEGYSVSREKKESFPLTVTSAQKNPTAFYLCASRVLGTGNTGELFFGEGSRLTVL.

The rearrangement joins TRBV30 to TRBJ2-2, with 13 nucleotides matching TRBD2. The V gene's germline CDR1 is GTSNPN and CDR2 SVGIG (reference sequence). The CDR3 has 18 residues. Trimming took 2 bases from V and 3 from J; bases not matched to a gene: 9. CDR3 nucleotides: TGTGCCTGGAGTCGGACTAGCGGGAGTCCCGGGGACACCGGGGAGCTGTTTTTT. The encoded protein is CAWSRTSGSPGDTGELFF.

The chain employs TRBV9 and TRBJ2-2; 7 bases align to TRBD1. V lost 5 bases, J lost 1 base, and 5 bases stayed unmatched. Germline V CDR1 and CDR2: SGDLS, YYNGEE. The CDR3 sequence is 15 residues long. The CDR3 DNA is TGTGCCAGCAGAGGAACAGGGGAGAACACCGGGGAGCTGTTTTTT. Translated, it gives CASRGTGENTGELFF.

V usage is TRBV6-5 and J usage is TRBJ1-2; a possible D gene is TRBD1 (6 bases). Trimming removed 9 bases at V and 8 bases at J, with 19 bases between. The CDR3 loop spans 13 amino acids. Looked up from germline, CDR1 is MNHEY and CDR2 is SVGAGI. For the CDR3, the DNA is TGTGCCAGTTCAAGAGGCTGGGGGCGAGGCTACACCTTC. Its translation is CASSRGWGRGYTF.

This chain uses TRBV30 with TRBJ1-2, with a possible D match to TRBD1 (5 bases). V was cut by 5 bases and J by 8 bases, with 18 bases left in between. Germline lookup yields CDR1 GTSNPN and CDR2 SVGIG (reference sequence). The CDR3 loop spans 13 amino acids. The CDR3 loop is CAWRRVSKGGYTF. CDR3 DNA sequence: TGTGCCTGGCGCAGGGTTTCCAAGGGAGGCTACACCTTC.